This T cell receptor (beta chain) was sequenced during a study of cytomegalovirus exposure and HLA in healthy donors. Concerning this clone: Its specificity is not known.

The CDR3 runs 23 residues. The germline CDR1 and CDR2 sequences are SNHLY and FYNNEI. V shed 8 bases and J shed 0 bases, with 39 bases lying between them. The PCR was carried out with 60 Vbeta primers and 13 Jbeta primers. Here immunoSEQ multiplex PCR was the method, and the copy in TCRdb shows in-frame clones only, minus some. The sample carries 150,000 to 200,000 clones, around three quarters recorded once. Study conclusions and caveats: Later examination showed HLA-associated TCR beta chains had greater clonal expansion than equally common others. The study designated 164 TCR beta chains cytomegalovirus-associated. It was assumed in the presence/absence analyses that sequencing depth was roughly uniform across donors.

Healthy individuals who donated bone marrow served as the donors. The sample was PBMCs. V and J are TRBV2 and TRBJ2-3; D may be TRBD2 (7 bases). This receptor was identified in a woman in her twenties or thirties in good health and CMV-seropositive. In DNA, the CDR3 is TGTGCCAGCGGGGGGGGCCCCAGCACAGATACGCAGTATGAGGATCCCAGCACAGATACGCAGTATTTT. This encodes CASGGGPSTDTQYEDPSTDTQYF.